This T cell receptor beta chain was recorded in a study of human T cells and chemical hapten exposure. Study-wide background: The use of 2% DPC on roughly 2 cm by roughly 2 cm of upper inner arm skin constituted sensitization. Once 0.01% DPC had been applied to the upper back by patch test, readings were taken at 6 days.

As for time point: pre-sensitization, week 0. Treatment of the sample: therapeutic diphenylcyclopropenone sensitization with weekly scalp DPC. Within the library, unique molecular identifiers were attached to each individual cDNA molecule. Each CDR3 protein is one row after TCRdb ran MiXCR on the RACE reads. Of tens of thousands of distinct CDR3 sequences detected, about 9.2% appear once; the ten largest clones hold more than 13%. The sample holds a few counts of this clonotype. The CDR3 is 14 amino acids. V was trimmed by 3 bases and J by 2 bases, leaving 10 bases between them. Germline assignment: CDR1 LGHDT and CDR2 YNNKEL (reference sequence).

This receptor was identified in a middle-aged woman with alopecia areata. Some clones in this sample may be carry-over from other donors' samples. The material sequenced was whole blood, taken in connection with sensitization to the hapten diphenylcyclopropenone (DPC). The V gene is TRBV3-1, the J gene TRBJ2-5; TRBD1 might be the D (6 bases). CDR3 DNA: TGTGCCAGCAGCCACCCGGGACAACAAGAGACCCAGTACTTC. Its protein is CASSHPGQQETQYF.